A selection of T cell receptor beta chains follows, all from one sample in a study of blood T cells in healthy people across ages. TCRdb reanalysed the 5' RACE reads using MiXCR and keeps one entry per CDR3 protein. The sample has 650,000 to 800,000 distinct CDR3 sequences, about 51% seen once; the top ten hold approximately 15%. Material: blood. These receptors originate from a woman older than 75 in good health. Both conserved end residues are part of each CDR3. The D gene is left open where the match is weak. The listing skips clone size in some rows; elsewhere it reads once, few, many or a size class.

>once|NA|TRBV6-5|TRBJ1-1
CASSYSLTVANTEAFF
TGTGCCAGCAGTTACTCCTTGACGGTGGCCAACACTGAAGCTTTCTTT
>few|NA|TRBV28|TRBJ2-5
CASSPDRLVETQYF
TGTGCCAGCAGTCCGGATCGGTTAGTAGAGACCCAGTACTTC
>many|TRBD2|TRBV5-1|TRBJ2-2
CATGTSGPSNPGELFF
TGCGCCACTGGGACTAGCGGCCCTTCGAACCCCGGGGAGCTGTTTTTT
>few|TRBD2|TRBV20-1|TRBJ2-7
CSAPSGRGYEQYF
TGCAGTGCACCAAGCGGGAGAGGCTACGAGCAGTACTTC
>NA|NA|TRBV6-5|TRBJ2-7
CASSRSPGHGDEQYF
TGTGCCAGCAGCAGAAGCCCGGGACATGGCGACGAGCAGTACTTC
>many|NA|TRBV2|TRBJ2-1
CASSAAVGSYNEQFF
TGTGCCAGCAGTGCGGCAGTCGGCTCCTACAATGAGCAGTTCTTC
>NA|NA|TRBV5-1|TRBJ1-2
CASRYGRSQALGYTF
TGCGCCAGCAGATATGGGAGAAGCCAGGCGCTGGGCTACACCTTC
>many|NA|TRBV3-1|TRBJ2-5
CASSLLDSQETQYF
TGTGCCAGCAGTCTTTTGGACAGTCAAGAGACCCAGTACTTC
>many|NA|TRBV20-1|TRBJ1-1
CSARAESEYTEAFF
TGCAGTGCTAGAGCGGAGTCGGAATACACTGAAGCTTTCTTT
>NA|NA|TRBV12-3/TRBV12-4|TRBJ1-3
CASRRQNLSGNTIYF
TGTGCCAGCAGAAGACAGAATCTCTCTGGAAACACCATATATTTT
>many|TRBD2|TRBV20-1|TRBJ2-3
CRTLAGSTDTQYF
TGCAGAACCCTAGCGGGCAGCACAGATACGCAGTATTTT
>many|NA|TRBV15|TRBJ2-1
CATSRDQDPYNEQFF
TGTGCCACCAGCAGAGATCAGGACCCCTACAATGAGCAGTTCTTC
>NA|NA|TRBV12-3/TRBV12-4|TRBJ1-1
CASSLSRTEAFF
TGTGCCAGCAGTCTGTCACGCACTGAAGCTTTCTTT
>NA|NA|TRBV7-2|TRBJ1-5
CARGILLTPCNQPQHF
TGTGCCAGGGGGATTTTGTTGACACCCTGCAATCAGCCCCAGCATTTT
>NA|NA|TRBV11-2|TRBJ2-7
CASSHVWARYEQYF
TGTGCCAGCAGCCACGTTTGGGCCCGCTACGAGCAGTACTTC
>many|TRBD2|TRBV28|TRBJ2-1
CASDGGAGYNEQFF
TGTGCCAGCGACGGGGGGGCTGGGTACAATGAGCAGTTCTTC
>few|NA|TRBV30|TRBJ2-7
CAWSVPGGQGIYEQYF
TGTGCCTGGAGTGTACCGGGTGGGCAGGGCATCTACGAGCAGTACTTC
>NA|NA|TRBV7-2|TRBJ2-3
CASSLLRLGRSTDTQYF
TGTGCCAGCAGCTTGCTCCGACTAGGCCGTAGCACAGATACGCAGTATTTT
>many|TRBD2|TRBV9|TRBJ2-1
CASSVGTSEHNEQFF
TGTGCCAGCAGCGTCGGGACTAGCGAGCACAATGAGCAGTTCTTC
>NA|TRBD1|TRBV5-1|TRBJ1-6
CASSSGDRYPPLHF
TGCGCCAGCAGCTCTGGGGACAGATACCCACCCCTCCACTTT
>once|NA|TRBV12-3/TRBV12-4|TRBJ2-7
CASSLTGGVYEQYF
TGTGCCAGCAGTTTGACAGGTGGGGTATACGAGCAGTACTTC
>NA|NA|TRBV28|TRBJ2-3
CTSQGGGTFVTDTQYF
TGTACCAGCCAAGGTGGGGGGACATTCGTCACAGATACGCAGTATTTT
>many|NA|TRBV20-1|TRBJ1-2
CTIPRGKGGYTF
TGCACCATACCGAGGGGGAAGGGAGGCTACACCTTC
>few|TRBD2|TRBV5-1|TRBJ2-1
CASSLAVSSGSNEQFF
TGCGCCAGCAGCTTGGCCGTGTCTAGCGGGTCAAATGAGCAGTTCTTC
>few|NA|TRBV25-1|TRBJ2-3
CACSPGEEDTYTDTQYF
TGTGCCTGCAGTCCGGGGGAGGAGGACACCTACACAGATACGCAGTATTTT
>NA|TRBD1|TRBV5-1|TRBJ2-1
CASSHPLGDRGLNEQFF
TGCGCCAGCAGCCATCCCCTGGGGGACAGGGGGCTCAATGAGCAGTTCTTC
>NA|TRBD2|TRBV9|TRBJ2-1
CASSETTGTSGGPRNEQFF
TGTGCCAGCAGCGAGACAACCGGGACTAGCGGGGGCCCCCGGAATGAGCAGTTCTTC
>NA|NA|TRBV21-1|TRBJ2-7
CASSNLGTGVIYEQYF
TGTGCCAGCAGCAACTTAGGGACAGGGGTGATCTACGAGCAGTACTTC
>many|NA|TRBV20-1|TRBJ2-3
CSAKVADFTDTQYF
TGCAGTGCTAAGGTAGCAGACTTCACAGATACGCAGTATTTT
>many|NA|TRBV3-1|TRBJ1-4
CASSASGGGEKLFF
TGTGCCAGCTCTGCTTCTGGGGGAGGTGAAAAACTGTTTTTT
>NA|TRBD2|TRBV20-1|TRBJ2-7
CSARWTGGVLEQYF
TGCAGTGCTAGGTGGACGGGAGGGGTCCTCGAGCAGTACTTC
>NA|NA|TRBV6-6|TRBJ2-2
CASSLSVVRNTGELFF
TGTGCCAGCAGTCTCTCGGTGGTCCGGAACACCGGGGAGCTGTTTTTT
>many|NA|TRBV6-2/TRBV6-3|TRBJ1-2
CASHAPGRNYGYTF
TGTGCCAGCCACGCGCCCGGGCGTAACTATGGCTACACCTTC
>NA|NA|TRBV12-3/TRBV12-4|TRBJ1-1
CASRLYGINTEAFF
TGTGCCAGCAGACTTTACGGAATTAACACTGAAGCTTTCTTT
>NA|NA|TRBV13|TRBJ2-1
CASSLQVRNEQFF
TGTGCCAGCAGCTTACAGGTGCGAAATGAGCAGTTCTTC
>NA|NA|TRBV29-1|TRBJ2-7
CSVEVALGQYF
TGCAGCGTTGAAGTGGCTCTAGGGCAGTACTTC
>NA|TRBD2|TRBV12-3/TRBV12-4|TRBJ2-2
CASSFRTGGRRAGELFF
TGTGCCAGCAGTTTCAGGACTGGCGGGAGGAGGGCCGGGGAGCTGTTTTTT
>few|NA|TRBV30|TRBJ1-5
CAWSVGAVYNQPQHF
TGTGCCTGGAGTGTAGGGGCGGTCTACAATCAGCCCCAGCATTTT
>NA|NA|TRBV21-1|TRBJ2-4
CASSPSGRAVICHIQYF
TGTGCCAGCAGCCCCAGCGGGAGGGCCGTTATTTGTCACATTCAGTACTTC
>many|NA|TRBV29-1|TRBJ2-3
CSASGAADTQYF
TGCAGCGCCTCAGGAGCTGCAGATACGCAGTATTTT
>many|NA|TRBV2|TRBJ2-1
CASRQGGAGMFF
TGTGCCAGCAGGCAAGGCGGGGCGGGCATGTTCTTC
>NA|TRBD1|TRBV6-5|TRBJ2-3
CASSYDSGGYTDTQYF
TGTGCCAGCAGTTACGACTCAGGGGGCTACACAGATACGCAGTATTTT
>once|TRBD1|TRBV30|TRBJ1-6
CAWNIRDRGDSPLHF
TGTGCCTGGAACATTCGGGACAGGGGAGATTCACCCCTCCACTTT
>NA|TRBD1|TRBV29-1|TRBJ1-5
CSVVLQGAGQPQHF
TGCAGCGTTGTGCTACAGGGGGCCGGTCAGCCCCAGCATTTT
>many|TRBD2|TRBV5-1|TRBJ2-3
CASSSGGSTDTQYF
TGTGCCAGCTCCAGCGGGGGGAGCACAGATACGCAGTATTTT
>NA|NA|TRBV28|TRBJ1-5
CASGHQPQHF
TGTGCCAGCGGTCATCAGCCCCAGCATTTT
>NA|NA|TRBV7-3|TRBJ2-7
CASSRVGGYEQYF
TGTGCCAGCAGCCGGGTAGGGGGTTACGAGCAGTACTTC
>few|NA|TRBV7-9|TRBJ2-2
CAARDKVITGELFF
TGTGCCGCACGGGACAAGGTCATCACCGGGGAGCTGTTTTTT
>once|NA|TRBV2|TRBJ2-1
CASSGWTSSYNEQFF
TGTGCCAGCAGTGGGTGGACTTCCTCCTACAATGAGCAGTTCTTC
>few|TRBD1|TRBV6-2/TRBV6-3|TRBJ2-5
CASSPQTGTGGRETQYF
TGTGCCAGCAGTCCCCAAACCGGGACAGGGGGCCGCGAGACCCAGTACTTC
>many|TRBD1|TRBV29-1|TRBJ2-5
CSGWGQGKETQYF
TGCAGCGGATGGGGACAGGGGAAAGAGACCCAGTACTTC
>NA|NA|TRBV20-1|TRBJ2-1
CSASLQGFDYNEQFF
TGCAGTGCTAGCCTTCAGGGGTTTGATTACAATGAGCAGTTCTTC
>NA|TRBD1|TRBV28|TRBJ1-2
CASQGANYGYTF
TGTGCCAGCCAGGGGGCTAACTATGGCTACACCTTC
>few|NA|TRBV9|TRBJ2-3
CASSGGDSTDTQYF
TGTGCCAGCAGCGGCGGGGATAGCACAGATACGCAGTATTTT
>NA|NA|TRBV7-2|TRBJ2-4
CASSAEHRMLNIQYF
TGTGCCAGCAGCGCAGAACACCGTATGCTAAACATTCAGTACTTC
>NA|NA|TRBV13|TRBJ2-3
CASSYRQFTDTQYF
TGTGCCAGCAGCTACCGACAGTTCACAGATACGCAGTATTTT